What follows are 30 T cell receptor beta chains derived from one specimen sequenced in a study of identical twins. TCRdb used MiXCR to reprocess the 5' RACE reads, holding one entry per CDR3 protein. Here the sample spans more than 1.5 million distinct CDR3 sequences, more than 30% being singletons. Sequencing was performed on cord blood. Receptor source: a newborn girl in good health.

This chain joins TRBV21-1 and TRBJ1-3. TRBV21-1 is shown as a pseudogene. The CDR3 is 14 amino acids. The CDR3 nucleotides read TGTGCCAGCAGCAATGTGTACTCTGGAAACACCATATATTTT. It yields the protein CASSNVYSGNTIYF.

The V and J genes are TRBV28 and TRBJ2-5, with TRBD2 matching 9 bases. TRBJ2-7 matches the DNA end more closely, so the J call is doubtful. CDR1 is MDHEN, CDR2 SYDVKM, per germline. This CDR3 comprises 15 residues. The CDR3 DNA is TGTGCCAGCAGTTCTAGCGGGACCCCTGCCCACGAGCAGTACTTC. It translates to CASSSSGTPAHEQYF.

A note on this clonotype: A single base separates this from a much larger clone, so it may be a read error. This sequence joins TRBV29-1 and TRBJ1-2; a weak D match, TRBD1 (5 bases). Germline assignment: CDR1 SQVTM and CDR2 ANQGSEA. The CDR3 has 12 residues. CDR3 in amino acids: CSVEGRAYGYIF. In DNA, the CDR3 is TGCAGCGTTGAGGGCAGGGCCTATGGCTACATCTTC.

This clonotype occurred a few times. The V gene is TRBV4-1, the J gene TRBJ2-5, with D hard to call. V was pared by 3 bases and J by 5 bases, with 19 bases between. CDR3 size: 16 residues. Germline-derived CDR1 and CDR2 are MGHRA and YSYEKL. The CDR3 DNA follows: TGCGCCAGCAGCCACCTTGCCTCTTACCCGCGGGAGACCCAGTACTTC. This encodes CASSHLASYPRETQYF.

The CDR3: CSVGGGINNEQFF. CDR3 nucleotide sequence: TGCAGCGTTGGCGGGGGGATCAACAATGAGCAGTTCTTC. This sequence joins TRBV29-1 and TRBJ2-1; 8 nucleotides align to TRBD2. Germline assignment: CDR1 SQVTM and CDR2 ANQGSEA. The J segment lost 5 bases and the V segment lost 4 bases, leaving 4 bases of the junction unmatched. The CDR3 is made up of 13 amino acids.

This chain connects TRBV20-1 to TRBJ2-7, with 13 nucleotides matching TRBD2. The CDR3 consists of 13 residues. Germline V CDR1 and CDR2: DFQATT, SNEGSKA (reference sequence). V dropped 7 bases and J dropped 4; count of bases not matched to a gene: 4. CDR3 nucleotide sequence: TGCAGTGGGACGGGACTAGCGGGGTACGAGCAGTACTTC. It codes for CSGTGLAGYEQYF.

V and J are TRBV9 and TRBJ1-1; no clear D gene. Trimming stripped 0 bases from V and 2 bases from J, with 8 bases between. CDR1 and CDR2 (germline): SGDLS, YYNGEE. The CDR3 runs to 14 residues. The CDR3 here is CASSVVGQNTEAFF. The CDR3 DNA is TGTGCCAGCAGCGTAGTCGGGCAAAACACTGAAGCTTTCTTT.

The V and J genes are TRBV7-9 and TRBJ1-2, with a tentative D call TRBD1 (5 bases). In germline, CDR1 is SEHNR, CDR2 FQNEAQ (reference sequence). V shed 2 bases and J shed 7 bases, with 11 bases lying between them. The CDR3 has 13 amino acids. CDR3: CASSLPPGFGYTF. The CDR3 DNA follows: TGTGCCAGCAGCTTACCCCCAGGGTTTGGCTACACCTTC.

To note about this clonotype: A much more abundant neighbour one base away suggests this may be a read error. The rearrangement joins TRBV12-3 or TRBV12-4 to TRBJ2-3; D is unclear. CDR3 length equals 11 residues. The CDR3 spells CASRGRDKQYF. The DNA for the CDR3 is TGTGCCAGCAGGGGAAGGGATAAGCAGTATTTT.

This clonotype was observed a few times. The DNA for the CDR3 is TGTGCCAGCAGCGGGGGACAGGGGGCTGAAGCTTTCTTT. It encodes CASSGGQGAEAFF. The chain employs TRBV7-9 and TRBJ1-1; TRBD1 matches 11 bases. V shed 5 bases, J shed 6 bases, and the junction held 2 bases outside the gene matches. This CDR3 is built from 13 residues. Germline lookup yields CDR1 SEHNR and CDR2 FQNEAQ (reference sequence).

V gene TRBV7-9 combines with J gene TRBJ2-1; TRBD2 aligns across 12 bases. The CDR3 totals 18 residues. CDR1 and CDR2 from the germline V gene are SEHNR and FQNEAQ (reference sequence). V lost 4 bases and J lost 7; bases outside the gene matches: 14. CDR3 DNA: TGTGCCAGCAGCTCCGCTAGCGGGAGGGCCCTATGGCGGAATGAGCAGTTCTTC. This codes for CASSSASGRALWRNEQFF.

The V call is TRBV18, the J call TRBJ1-5; weak D call: TRBD1 (5 bases). There are 12 residues in the CDR3. Germline V gives CDR1 KGHSH, CDR2 LQKENI. Trimming pared 8 bases from V and 9 bases from J, leaving 14 bases between. CDR3 in DNA: TGTGCCAGCCAAGGGACTATGGGGCCCCAGCATTTT. Translating it yields CASQGTMGPQHF. Looking up the rest from reference TRBV18 and TRBJ1-5 gives the full variable domain: NAGVMQNPRHLVRRRGQEARLRCSPMKGHSHVYWYRQLPEEGLKFMVYLQKENIIDESGMPKERFSAEFPKEGPSILRIQQVVRGDSAAYFCASQGTMGPQHFGDGTRLSIL.

This clonotype was counted between two and nine times. The chain carries TRBV29-1 and TRBJ1-3; D is uncertain. Germline loops: CDR1 SQVTM, CDR2 ANQGSEA. The CDR3 consists of 12 residues. V shed 6 bases and J shed 0 bases, with 6 bases lying between them. The CDR3 here is CSVSDSGNTIYF. CDR3 sequence (DNA): TGCAGCGTCAGCGACTCTGGAAACACCATATATTTT. Full variable domain (rest looked up from reference TRBV29-1 and TRBJ1-3): SAVISQKPSRDICQRGTSLTIQCQVDSQVTMMFWYRQQPGQSLTLIATANQGSEATYESGFVIDKFPISRPNLTFSTLTVSNMSPEDSSIYLCSVSDSGNTIYFGEGSWLTVV.

The V call is TRBV27, the J call TRBJ1-1; 9 bases line up with TRBD1. The germline V gene encodes CDR1 MNHEY and CDR2 SMNVEV (reference sequence). After removal of 6 bases from V and 1 base from J, the junction contained 12 bases not matched to a gene. The CDR3 consists of 17 residues. In nucleotides, the CDR3 is TGTGCCAGCAGCTCGACAAACAGGGGGCTGGGGAACACTGAAGCTTTCTTT. Protein sequence: CASSSTNRGLGNTEAFF.

The sample holds a few counts of this clonotype. The genes are TRBV11-2 and TRBJ2-3; no clear D gene. The CDR3 contains 13 residues. Germline V gene data show CDR1 as SGHAT and CDR2 as FQNNGV. Trimming took off 5 bases at V and 2 bases at J, with 8 bases between the two ends. CDR3 residues: CASSRATTDTQYF. CDR3 nucleotide sequence: TGTGCCAGCAGCCGGGCGACCACAGATACGCAGTATTTT. Together with reference TRBV11-2 and TRBJ2-3, the CDR3 gives the full variable domain: EAGVAQSPRYKIIEKRQSVAFWCNPISGHATLYWYQQILGQGPKLLIQFQNNGVVDDSQLPKDRFSAERLKGVDSTLKIQPAKLEDSAVYLCASSRATTDTQYFGPGTRLTVL.

The chain links TRBV3-1 to TRBJ1-5; D is undetermined. The V gene's germline CDR1 is LGHDT and CDR2 YNNKEL (reference sequence). V was clipped by 1 base and J by 9 bases, with 10 bases between them. The CDR3 contains 13 residues. The CDR3 nucleotides read TGTGCCAGCAGCCAAGGCAACGGAAGGCCCCAGCATTTT. Protein product: CASSQGNGRPQHF.

This clonotype has more than one count but fewer than ten. This chain uses TRBV4-1 with TRBJ2-1, with 11 bases that match TRBD2. CDR1 and CDR2 from the germline V gene are MGHRA and YSYEKL. After removal of 3 bases from V and 5 bases from J, the junction contained 3 bases not matched to a gene. This CDR3 has 15 amino acids. CDR3 region: CASSQWTSGHNEQFF. CDR3 bases: TGCGCCAGCAGCCAGTGGACTAGCGGGCACAATGAGCAGTTCTTC.

As to this clonotype: One end of the junction does not line up with germline, which may come from a read error. V and J are TRBV10-3 and TRBJ2-1; 7 bases line up with TRBD1. Germline V CDR1 and CDR2: ENHRY, SYGVKD. The CDR3 has 15 residues. CDR3 region: CATSENPRQGREQFF. CDR3 in DNA: TGTGCCACCAGTGAGAACCCCCGACAGGGCAGAGAGCAGTTCTTC.

This clonotype turned up a few times. The rearrangement joins TRBV20-1 to TRBJ1-1, with D unresolved. Trimming took off 3 bases at V and 0 bases at J, with 14 bases between the two ends. Per germline, CDR1 DFQATT and CDR2 SNEGSKA (reference sequence). The CDR3 covers 15 residues. CDR3 in DNA: TGCAGTGCTAGGCCCGTCCTGGGCATGAACACTGAAGCTTTCTTT. It codes for CSARPVLGMNTEAFF.

This chain connects TRBV20-1 to TRBJ1-6; no clear D gene. V lost 3 bases to trimming and J lost 8 bases, with 11 bases between them. There are 13 residues in the CDR3. Germline values: CDR1 DFQATT, CDR2 SNEGSKA (reference sequence). The CDR3 loop reads CSASGLLDSPLHF. CDR3 in DNA: TGCAGTGCTAGTGGGCTCCTAGATTCACCCCTCCACTTT.

This clonotype showed up just a few times. V usage is TRBV5-1 and J usage is TRBJ2-1; D ambiguous. V was clipped by 0 bases and J by 9 bases, with 10 bases between them. CDR1 is SGHRS and CDR2 is YFSETQ in the germline V gene. This CDR3 is 13 amino acids long. The CDR3 loop is CASSLGPNGEQFF. CDR3 bases: TGCGCCAGCAGCTTGGGACCCAACGGTGAGCAGTTCTTC.

Regarding this clonotype: With a much larger clone just one base away, this may be a read error. The chain links TRBV2 to TRBJ2-1; no clear D gene. CDR1 is SNHLY, CDR2 FYNNEI, per germline. CDR3 length equals 12 residues. CDR3: CAISVPYLVQFF. The DNA for the CDR3 is TGTGCCATCAGTGTTCCGTACCTCGTGCAGTTCTTC.

The chain couples TRBV2 to TRBJ2-5, with D hard to call. Trimming took off 0 bases at V and 6 bases at J, with 5 bases between the two ends. The CDR3 is made up of 12 amino acids. Germline values: CDR1 SNHLY, CDR2 FYNNEI. The CDR3 reads CASSEAGQTQYF. CDR3 nucleotides: TGTGCCAGCAGTGAAGCTGGGCAGACCCAGTACTTC.

The genes are TRBV30 and TRBJ2-3; D is unclear. Trimming pared 2 bases from V and 4 bases from J, leaving 7 bases between. The CDR3 is made up of 12 amino acids. Germline V gene data show CDR1 as GTSNPN and CDR2 as SVGIG (reference sequence). The CDR3 reads CAWSNGADTQYF. Written as DNA, the CDR3 is TGTGCCTGGAGTAACGGCGCAGATACGCAGTATTTT.

This clonotype occurred a few times. V gene TRBV3-1 combines with J gene TRBJ2-4, with 7 bases lining up with TRBD1. Trimming cost V 3 bases and J 5 bases; bases outside gene matches: 28. CDR3 length: 22 amino acids. Per the germline V gene, CDR1 is LGHDT and CDR2 is YNNKEL (reference sequence). This CDR3 reads CASSQTKGERGRYRQGQNIQYF. Written as DNA, the CDR3 is TGTGCCAGCAGCCAGACAAAAGGGGAAAGGGGCCGGTACAGACAGGGCCAAAACATTCAGTACTTC.

This clonotype was counted only a few times. The chain employs TRBV30 and TRBJ1-2, with D possibly TRBD1 on 5 matching bases. The length of the CDR3 is 12 residues. From germline, CDR1 is GTSNPN and CDR2 SVGIG (reference sequence). V lost 1 base and J 4 bases, leaving 7 bases between the germline ends. The CDR3: CAWSEGLYGYTF. The DNA of the CDR3 is TGTGCCTGGAGTGAGGGGCTCTATGGCTACACCTTC.

This clonotype was recorded at least ten times. J is TRBJ2-3 and V is TRBV20-1, with TRBD1 matching over 8 bases. V lost 6 bases to trimming and J lost 6 bases; unmatched junction nucleotides: 11. Looked up from germline, CDR1 is DFQATT and CDR2 is SNEGSKA (reference sequence). The CDR3 is 14 amino acids. CDR3 sequence (DNA): TGCAGTGCGGAACCGGGACAGGAGGTGGATACGCAGTATTTT. Protein product: CSAEPGQEVDTQYF.

The V gene is TRBV5-4, the J gene TRBJ1-1, with D uncertain. V was clipped by 6 bases and J by 4 bases, with 16 bases between them. The CDR3 has 14 amino acids. Germline lookup yields CDR1 SGHNT and CDR2 YYREEE (reference sequence). The CDR3 loop is CASTHIGSSTEAFF. The CDR3 region has the DNA TGTGCCAGCACCCATATAGGATCGAGCACTGAAGCTTTCTTT.

The rearrangement links TRBV7-6 to TRBJ2-7; D uncertain. The germline V and J ends were trimmed by 1 base and 0 bases, with 10 bases remaining between them. Germline V CDR1 and CDR2: SGHVS, FNYEAQ. There are 15 residues in the CDR3. CDR3 coding DNA: TGTGCCAGCAGCTTAGAGGGCGTCTTCTCCTACGAGCAGTACTTC. Amino acid sequence: CASSLEGVFSYEQYF.

This clonotype was seen only a few times. A junction boundary mismatches the germline segment, possibly from a read error. The rearrangement uses TRBV27 and TRBJ2-4; 9 bases map to TRBD1. The last part of the DNA fits TRBJ2-7 better; the J call may be wrong. This CDR3 has 16 amino acids. The germline V gene has CDR1 MNHEY and CDR2 SMNVEV (reference sequence). The CDR3, as DNA: TGTGCCAGCAGTCTATCGGCGACAGGGGGTTTGTACGAGCAGTACTTC. This codes for CASSLSATGGLYEQYF.